Listed here is a single TCR beta chain. Its antigen is still unknown. The CDR3 runs to 15 residues. Germline lookup yields CDR1 MNHNY and CDR2 SVGAGI (reference sequence). V was shortened by 2 bases and J by 5 bases, with 15 bases between the two germline ends. TCR templates numbering 80,000 to 100,000 were assayed per sample. Profiled with immunoSEQ multiplex PCR; TCRdb holds only in-frame clones, not every one. Of about 72,000 clones in the sample, 91% were seen once. The source of the sample is a study of siplizumab effects on memory and regulatory T cells. Study findings and constraints: Naive T cells looked more diverse than memory cells and looked like major alloresponse contributors. Alloreactive sequences from unstimulated CD4+ memory cells fell significantly with siplizumab. The authors could not assign a naive or memory phenotype to roughly 80-96% of proliferating CD4+ or CD8+ clones.

This TCR was sampled from a human donor in good health. The sequenced sample consisted of CD8+ T cells sorted from blood. The gene calls are TRBV6-6 and TRBJ1-2; TRBD1 might be the D (5 bases). The CDR3 DNA sequence: TGTGCCAGCAGTTACCCGGTCGGGACCCGGTATGGCTACACCTTC. It codes for CASSYPVGTRYGYTF.